The next 4 T cell receptor beta chains were all read from a single sample in a study of blood T cells in healthy people across ages. Next came a second PCR, run for about 6 to 11 cycles, which used a sample-barcoded 5' primer along with a J-beta primer mix. One entry per CDR3 protein results from TCRdb running MiXCR on the 5' RACE reads. The data contain 2 million or so distinct CDR3 sequences, about 49% of them singletons. The sample was blood. The receptors were gathered from a woman in her 40s in good health.

CDR3 coding DNA: TGCGCCAGCAGCTTGGGACAGACGATCTCTGGAAACACCATATATTTT. Translated, it gives CASSLGQTISGNTIYF. The V gene is TRBV5-1, the J gene TRBJ1-3; D is perhaps TRBD1 (5 bases). Trimming took 0 bases from V and 0 from J, leaving 10 bases between them. The CDR3 is made up of 16 amino acids. Germline CDR1 and CDR2: SGHRS and YFSETQ.

V is TRBV12-3 or TRBV12-4 and J is TRBJ2-1; D may be TRBD1 or TRBD2 (6 bases each). The V end was cut by 3 bases, the J end by 8 bases, with 14 bases between. The CDR3 has 14 residues. CDR3 nucleotides: TGTGCCAGCAGTTTTAGGACGGGGGCCCATGAGCAGTTCTTC. The encoded protein is CASSFRTGAHEQFF.

This clonotype was observed many times. The chain couples TRBV7-4 to TRBJ2-7; D call uncertain. The CDR3 runs 12 residues. V was shortened by 8 bases and J by 4 bases, with 12 bases between the two germline ends. CDR1 is SGHVT and CDR2 is SQSDAQ in the germline V gene. As DNA, the CDR3 is TGTGCCAGCGGACGAGTGGTATACGAGCAGTACTTC. Protein product: CASGRVVYEQYF.

The rearrangement links TRBV4-3 to TRBJ2-3; 8 positions match TRBD1. J lost 0 bases, V lost 5 bases, and 7 bases had no gene match. Per the germline V gene, CDR1 is LGHNA and CDR2 is YSLEER. The CDR3 loop spans 16 amino acids. CDR3 region: CASSTRTGPSTDTQYF. CDR3 coding DNA: TGCGCCAGCAGCACCAGGACAGGGCCGAGCACAGATACGCAGTATTTT.